A single sample is the source of the 18 T cell receptor beta chains below, sequenced in a study of shared clonotypes between healthy human individuals. Generated by immunoSEQ multiplex PCR, the TCRdb table keeps only in-frame clones and is missing some. The profile shows over a million clones, roughly 96% of them singletons. Source material: naive CD4+ T cells sorted from blood. The subset here: CD45RA+ positively selected. These receptors originate from a man aged 30 to 45 in good health.

As for this clone: At one end the junction does not follow the germline gene, possibly because of a read error. V usage is TRBV6-6 and J usage is TRBJ1-1; D gene uncertain. There are 10 residues in the CDR3. Germline values: CDR1 MNHNY, CDR2 SVGAGI (reference sequence). CDR3 loop: CASSRSIVLF. The CDR3 DNA reads TGTGCCAGCAGCCGAAGTATAGTTCTCTTT.

V is TRBV9 and J is TRBJ2-1, with D unclear. The V gene's germline CDR1 is SGDLS and CDR2 YYNGEE. CDR3 length: 15 amino acids. The V end was cut by 5 bases, the J end by 0 bases, with 12 bases between. The CDR3 DNA is TGTGCCAGCAGTTCCACTACCAACTCCTACAATGAGCAGTTCTTC. This translates into CASSSTTNSYNEQFF.

The chain has TRBV10-3 and TRBJ2-1, with D possibly matching TRBD1 (6 bases). V was shortened by 10 bases and J by 0 bases, with 19 bases between the two germline ends. There are 16 residues in the CDR3. From germline, CDR1 is ENHRY and CDR2 SYGVKD. Here the CDR3 DNA reads TGTGCCACCAAGGGGGTGGCCGAAAGCTCCTACAATGAGCAGTTCTTC. Translation gives CATKGVAESSYNEQFF.

The rearrangement links TRBV10-1 to TRBJ2-1; 11 positions agree with TRBD2. The V and J ends lost 2 bases and 4 bases, in that order; junction bases with no gene match: 10. This CDR3 is 18 amino acids long. From germline, CDR1 is WNHNN and CDR2 SYGVQD (reference sequence). The CDR3 DNA reads TGCGCCAGCAGTGAGGATTGGAAGGGGACTAGCGGATACAATGAGCAGTTCTTC. It specifies CASSEDWKGTSGYNEQFF.

V and J are TRBV6-6 and TRBJ2-7; 12 nucleotides match TRBD1. The CDR3 totals 15 residues. The germline CDR1 and CDR2 sequences are MNHNY and SVGAGI (reference sequence). Losses at the gene ends were 5 bases for V and 4 bases for J; bases not matched to a gene: 6. Here the CDR3 reads CASSQGQGALYEQYF. Here the CDR3 DNA reads TGTGCCAGCAGTCAGGGACAGGGGGCGCTTTACGAGCAGTACTTC.

This chain connects TRBV5-6 to TRBJ2-1; the match to TRBD2 covers 13 bases. This CDR3 region has 16 residues. CDR1 and CDR2 (germline): SGHDT, YYEEEE. With V trimmed by 4 bases and J by 9 bases, 10 bases remained unmatched. The CDR3 sequence is CASSALGLAGKPEQFF. DNA for the CDR3: TGTGCCAGCAGCGCGCTGGGACTAGCGGGAAAGCCTGAGCAGTTCTTC.

V and J are TRBV5-1 and TRBJ2-1; 13 nucleotides match TRBD2. The CDR3 loop spans 16 amino acids. V lost 2 bases, J lost 7 bases, and 6 bases stayed unmatched. Germline lookup yields CDR1 SGHRS and CDR2 YFSETQ. The CDR3 region is CASSFRLAGGINEQFF. The CDR3 DNA reads TGCGCCAGCAGCTTCCGACTAGCGGGAGGTATAAATGAGCAGTTCTTC. Full variable domain (missing parts from reference TRBV5-1 and TRBJ2-1): KAGVTQTPRYLIKTRGQQVTLSCSPISGHRSVSWYQQTPGQGLQFLFEYFSETQRNKGNFPGRFSGRQFSNSRSEMNVSTLELGDSALYLCASSFRLAGGINEQFFGPGTRLTVL.

The CDR3 bases are TGTGCCAGCAGCTCCCGGAGCGGGAGAACAGATACGCAGTATTTT. This encodes CASSSRSGRTDTQYF. The J gene is TRBJ2-3, the V gene TRBV11-2; 8 bases fit TRBD2. The CDR3 length is 15 residues. The V and J ends lost 4 bases and 3 bases, in that order; junction bases with no gene match: 6. CDR1 and CDR2 (germline): SGHAT, FQNNGV. The entire variable domain, with the rest obtained from reference TRBV11-2 and TRBJ2-3, is as follows: EAGVAQSPRYKIIEKRQSVAFWCNPISGHATLYWYQQILGQGPKLLIQFQNNGVVDDSQLPKDRFSAERLKGVDSTLKIQPAKLEDSAVYLCASSSRSGRTDTQYFGPGTRLTVL.

The chain employs TRBV25-1 and TRBJ1-1; 10 nucleotides agree with TRBD1. Germline values: CDR1 MGHDK, CDR2 SYGVNS. V lost 1 base to trimming and J lost 3 bases; unmatched junction nucleotides: 5. The CDR3 spans 16 residues. As DNA, the CDR3 is TGTGCCAGCAGTGAATTCTCCGGGACAGGGGACACTGAAGCTTTCTTT. This translates into CASSEFSGTGDTEAFF.

The chain joins TRBV29-1 to TRBJ2-1, with TRBD2 as a possible D gene (5 bases). CDR1 and CDR2 (germline): SQVTM, ANQGSEA. The V gene lost 4 bases and the J gene lost 7 bases, with 17 bases spanning the gap. The CDR3 length is 14 residues. The CDR3 nucleotides read TGCAGCGTTGTAAGGTCACTAGGTTATAATGAGCAGTTCTTC. This gives the protein CSVVRSLGYNEQFF.

The chain links TRBV28 to TRBJ2-3; D tentatively reads TRBD1 or TRBD2 (5 bases each). CDR3 length: 16 amino acids. Trimming cost V 3 bases and J 0 bases, with 13 bases left between them. Germline CDR1 and CDR2: MDHEN and SYDVKM. The CDR3 sequence is CASSFSRDQSTDTQYF. The CDR3 DNA follows: TGTGCCAGCAGTTTTTCCAGGGACCAAAGCACAGATACGCAGTATTTT.

The gene calls are TRBV19 and TRBJ2-1; D is undetermined. This CDR3 is built from 14 residues. V shed 3 bases and J shed 0 bases, with 6 bases lying between them. Per the germline V gene, CDR1 is LNHDA and CDR2 is SQIVND (reference sequence). CDR3 DNA sequence: TGTGCCAGTAGTATTTTATTCTCCTACAATGAGCAGTTCTTC. Residues: CASSILFSYNEQFF. The variable domain in full, with the rest retrieved from reference TRBV19 and TRBJ2-1, is DGGITQSPKYLFRKEGQNVTLSCEQNLNHDAMYWYRQDPGQGLRLIYYSQIVNDFQKGDIAEGYSVSREKKESFPLTVTSAQKNPTAFYLCASSILFSYNEQFFGPGTRLTVL.

The chain uses TRBV7-3 and TRBJ2-1; D is perhaps TRBD2 (5 bases). CDR1 is SGHTA and CDR2 is FQGTGA in the germline V gene. CDR3 length equals 15 residues. Between the trimmed V and J ends, which lost 4 bases and 5 bases, there was a span of 15 bases. This CDR3 reads CASSSGALGNNEQFF. In nucleotides, the CDR3 is TGTGCCAGCAGCTCCGGAGCCCTCGGGAACAATGAGCAGTTCTTC.

The V call is TRBV20-1, the J call TRBJ2-5; maybe TRBD1 (5 bases). Germline assignment: CDR1 DFQATT and CDR2 SNEGSKA (reference sequence). V was pared by 6 bases and J by 11 bases, with 16 bases between. This CDR3 region has 11 residues. Written as DNA, the CDR3 is TGCAGTGCAGTACCGCAGGGTGCGCAGTACTTC. The encoded protein is CSAVPQGAQYF.

The chain carries TRBV6-6 and TRBJ2-7, with 7 bases fitting TRBD1. The germline CDR1 and CDR2 sequences are MNHNY and SVGAGI (reference sequence). The ends lost 6 bases at V and 2 bases at J; junction bases unmatched: 10. The CDR3 sequence is 15 residues long. CDR3 protein: CASRLTGVLPYEQYF. CDR3 coding DNA: TGTGCCAGCAGGCTTACAGGGGTTTTACCCTACGAGCAGTACTTC.

This sequence joins TRBV14 and TRBJ1-1; D might be TRBD1 (5 bases). Germline V gives CDR1 SGHDN, CDR2 FVKESK. This CDR3 has 16 residues. V was shortened by 1 base and J by 3 bases, with 15 bases between the two germline ends. CDR3 in amino acids: CASSQVEIIGDTEAFF. The DNA of the CDR3 is TGTGCCAGCAGCCAAGTTGAGATAATAGGGGACACTGAAGCTTTCTTT.

This chain uses TRBV20-1 with TRBJ1-1; possible D gene TRBD1, 5 bases. Deletions cut 3 bases from V and 7 bases from J, with 9 bases between. The CDR3 runs to 11 residues. CDR1 DFQATT and CDR2 SNEGSKA come from the germline V gene (reference sequence). CDR3 amino acids: CSASERGEAFF. The DNA for the CDR3 is TGCAGTGCTAGTGAGAGGGGTGAAGCTTTCTTT.

The rearrangement joins TRBV7-9 to TRBJ2-1, with TRBD2 matching 9 bases. The CDR3 has 17 amino acids. After removal of 6 bases from V and 3 bases from J, the junction contained 12 bases not matched to a gene. CDR1 and CDR2 from the germline V gene are SEHNR and FQNEAQ (reference sequence). CDR3: CASSPPLREGHYNEQFF. The CDR3 DNA reads TGTGCCAGCAGTCCCCCCTTGCGGGAGGGCCACTACAATGAGCAGTTCTTC.